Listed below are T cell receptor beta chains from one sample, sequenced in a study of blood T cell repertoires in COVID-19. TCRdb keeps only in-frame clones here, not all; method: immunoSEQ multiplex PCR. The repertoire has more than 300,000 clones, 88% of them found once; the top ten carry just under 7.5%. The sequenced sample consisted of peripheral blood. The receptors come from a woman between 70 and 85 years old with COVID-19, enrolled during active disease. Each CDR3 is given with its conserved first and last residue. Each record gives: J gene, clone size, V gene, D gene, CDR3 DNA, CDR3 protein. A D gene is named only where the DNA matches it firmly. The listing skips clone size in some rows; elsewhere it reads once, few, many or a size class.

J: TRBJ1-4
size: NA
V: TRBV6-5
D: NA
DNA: TGTGCCAGCAGGCCTCAGGGGCAGACTAATGAAAAACTGTTTTTT
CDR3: CASRPQGQTNEKLFF

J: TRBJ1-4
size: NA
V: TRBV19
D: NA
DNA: TGTGCCAGTAGTCCTACCCCACCAACTAATGAAAAACTGTTTTTT
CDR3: CASSPTPPTNEKLFF

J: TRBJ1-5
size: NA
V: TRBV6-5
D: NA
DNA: TGTGCCAGCAGTCCCCAGGGCAATCAGCCCCAGCATTTT
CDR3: CASSPQGNQPQHF

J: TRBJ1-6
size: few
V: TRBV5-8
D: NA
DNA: TGTGCCAGCAGCTCGATGAGCTCCTATAATTCACCCCTCCACTTT
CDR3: CASSSMSSYNSPLHF

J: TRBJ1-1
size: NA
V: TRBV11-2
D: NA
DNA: TGTGCCAGCAGCTTAAGGGCGGCGGGGTTGGGGAACACTGAAGCTTTCTTT
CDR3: CASSLRAAGLGNTEAFF

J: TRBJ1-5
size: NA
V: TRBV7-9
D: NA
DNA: TGTGCCAGCAGCTTAGGACAGGACCAGCCCCAGCATTTT
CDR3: CASSLGQDQPQHF

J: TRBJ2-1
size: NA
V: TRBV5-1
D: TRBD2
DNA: TGCGCCAGCAGCTTGAGACTAGCGGGGAACTACAATGAGCAGTTCTTC
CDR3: CASSLRLAGNYNEQFF

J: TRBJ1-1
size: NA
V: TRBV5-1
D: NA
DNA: TGCGCCAGCAGCTTGACAGGATCAGAAGCTTTCTTT
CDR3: CASSLTGSEAFF

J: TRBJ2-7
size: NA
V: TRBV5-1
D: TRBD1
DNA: TGCGCCAGCAGCCTCCCAAGGACAGGGGGCGGACCTACCTACGAGCAGTACTTC
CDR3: CASSLPRTGGGPTYEQYF

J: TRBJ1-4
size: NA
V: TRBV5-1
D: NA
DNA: TGCGCCAGCAGCTTGGATGCGGTGGCAACTAATGAAAAACTGTTTTTT
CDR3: CASSLDAVATNEKLFF

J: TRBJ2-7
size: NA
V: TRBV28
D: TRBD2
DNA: TGTGCCAGCAGAGGACTAGCGGGGGGGCGGATCGACGAGCAGTACTTC
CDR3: CASRGLAGGRIDEQYF

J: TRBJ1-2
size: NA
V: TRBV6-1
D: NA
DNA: TGTGCCAGCAGTGAAGCTGGCAGGGTACGATATGGCTACACCTTC
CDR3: CASSEAGRVRYGYTF

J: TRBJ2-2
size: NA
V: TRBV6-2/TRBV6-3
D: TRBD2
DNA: TGTGCCAGCAGCTCCCGATCTTCTAGCGGGGGGAACACCGGGGAGCTGTTTTTT
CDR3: CASSSRSSSGGNTGELFF

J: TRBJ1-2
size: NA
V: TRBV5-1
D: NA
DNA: TGCGCCACCCGAGGTGTCGGACAGAACTATGGCTACACCTTC
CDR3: CATRGVGQNYGYTF

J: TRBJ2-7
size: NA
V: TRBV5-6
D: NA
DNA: TGTGCCAGCAGCTTGTTGGCGGGGATCTCCTACGAGCAGTACTTC
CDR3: CASSLLAGISYEQYF

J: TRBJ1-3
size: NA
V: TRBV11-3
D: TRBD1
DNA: TGTGCCAGCAGCTTAGGACAGGGTCGAAGTCCTGGAAACACCATATATTTT
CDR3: CASSLGQGRSPGNTIYF

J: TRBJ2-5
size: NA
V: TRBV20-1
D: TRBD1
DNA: TGCAGTGCTAGTTGGACAGGTCCCGGTCGGGAGACCCAGTACTTC
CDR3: CSASWTGPGRETQYF

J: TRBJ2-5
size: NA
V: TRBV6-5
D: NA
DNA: TGTGCCAGCAGTTCACGTCCAGGGAGGGGGGAGACCCAGTACTTC
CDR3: CASSSRPGRGETQYF

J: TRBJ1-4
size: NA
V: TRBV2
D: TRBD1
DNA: TGTGCCAGTAACAGGGGACCTAATGAAAAACTGTTTTTT
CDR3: CASNRGPNEKLFF

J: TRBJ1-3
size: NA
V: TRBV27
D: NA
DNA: TGTGCCAGCAAACAGGACGCACGCTCTGGAAACACCATATATTTT
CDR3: CASKQDARSGNTIYF

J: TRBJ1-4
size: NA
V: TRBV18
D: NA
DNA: TGTGCCAGCTCACCACAGGGGTTTAATGAAAAACTGTTTTTT
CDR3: CASSPQGFNEKLFF

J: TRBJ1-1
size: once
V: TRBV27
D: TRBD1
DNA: TGTGCCAGCAGTTTACAGGGGGTCACTGAAGCTTTCTTT
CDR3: CASSLQGVTEAFF

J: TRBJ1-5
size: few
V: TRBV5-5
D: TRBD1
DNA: TGTGCCAGCAGTTCTACAGGGGGGAGTGGGCCCAATCAGCCCCAGCATTTT
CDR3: CASSSTGGSGPNQPQHF

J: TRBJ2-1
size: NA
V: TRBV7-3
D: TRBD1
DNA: TGTGCCAGCAGCTCCGGGACAGCCAATGAGCAGTTCTTC
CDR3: CASSSGTANEQFF

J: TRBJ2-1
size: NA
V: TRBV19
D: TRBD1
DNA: TGTGCCAGTAGCCTCGGCGGTGGACAGGGCGAGCAGTTCTTC
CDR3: CASSLGGGQGEQFF

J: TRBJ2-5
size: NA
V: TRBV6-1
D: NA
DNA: TGTGCCAGCAGTGAATGGGGGCAACAAGAGACCCAGTACTTC
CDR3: CASSEWGQQETQYF

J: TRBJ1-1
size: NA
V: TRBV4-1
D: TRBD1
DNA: TGCGCCAGCAGCCAAGATTATCACAGGGGACGCTACACTGAAGCTTTCTTT
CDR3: CASSQDYHRGRYTEAFF

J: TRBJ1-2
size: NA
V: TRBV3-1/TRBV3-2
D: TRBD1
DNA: TGTGCCAGCAGCCAAGAGGGACAGCTCCCCTTGGGGTATGGCTACACCTTC
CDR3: CASSQEGQLPLGYGYTF

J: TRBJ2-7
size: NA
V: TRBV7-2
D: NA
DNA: TGTGCCAGCAGCCGCCCCGGGAATTACGAGCAGTACTTC
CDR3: CASSRPGNYEQYF

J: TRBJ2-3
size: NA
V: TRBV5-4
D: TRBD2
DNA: TGTGCCAGCAGCCCTAGCGGGGCGCGCACAGATACGCAGTATTTT
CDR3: CASSPSGARTDTQYF

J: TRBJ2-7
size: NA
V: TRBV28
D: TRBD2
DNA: TGTGCCAGCAGTTTTATTCTAGCGGGGGTGTACGAGCAGTACTTC
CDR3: CASSFILAGVYEQYF

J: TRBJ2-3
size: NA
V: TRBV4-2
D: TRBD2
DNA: TGTGCCAGCAGCATTGAAGCGGGGGGTGGGGCAGATACGCAGTATTTT
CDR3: CASSIEAGGGADTQYF

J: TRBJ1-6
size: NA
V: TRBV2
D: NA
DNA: TGTGCCAGCAGTGGCGGGAACTCACCCCTCCACTTT
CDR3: CASSGGNSPLHF

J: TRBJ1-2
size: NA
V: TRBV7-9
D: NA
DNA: TGTGCCAGCAGCCCGGCTAACTATGGCTACACCTTC
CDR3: CASSPANYGYTF

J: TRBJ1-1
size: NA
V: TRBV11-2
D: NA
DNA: TGTGCCAGCAGCTTAGGTGGGAAGGCGACAGGTGAAGGTTTCTTT
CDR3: CASSLGGKATGEGFF

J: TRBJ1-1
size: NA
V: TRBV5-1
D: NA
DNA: TGCGCCAGCAGAGAGCACACTGAAGCTTTCTTT
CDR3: CASREHTEAFF

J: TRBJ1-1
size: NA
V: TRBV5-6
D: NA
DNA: TGTGCCAGCAGCCTTACAGGGCTGAACACTGAAGCTTTCTTT
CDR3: CASSLTGLNTEAFF

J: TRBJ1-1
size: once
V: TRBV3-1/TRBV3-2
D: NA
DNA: TGTGCCAGCAGCCGGGGTGGGGGAGGCACTGAAGCTTTCTTT
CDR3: CASSRGGGGTEAFF

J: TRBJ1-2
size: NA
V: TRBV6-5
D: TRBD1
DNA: TGTGCCAGCAGGCGGACAGGGGGTCCTGGCTACACCTTC
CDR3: CASRRTGGPGYTF

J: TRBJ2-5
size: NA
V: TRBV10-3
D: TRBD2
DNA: TGTGCCATCAGGACTAGCGGGGAAGAGACCCAGTACTTC
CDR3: CAIRTSGEETQYF

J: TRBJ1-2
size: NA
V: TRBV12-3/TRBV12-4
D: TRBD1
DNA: TGTGCCAGCAGTTTAGACAGGGGGCACGGCTACACCTTC
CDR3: CASSLDRGHGYTF

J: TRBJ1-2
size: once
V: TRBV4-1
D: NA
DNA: TGCGCCAGCAGCCACCTGGGACTTACCTATGGCTACACCTTC
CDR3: CASSHLGLTYGYTF

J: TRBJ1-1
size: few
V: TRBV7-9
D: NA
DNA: TGTGCCAGCAGCTTATCTGACACAGCCAACACTGAAGCTTTCTTT
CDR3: CASSLSDTANTEAFF

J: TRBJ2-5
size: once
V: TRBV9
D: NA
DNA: TGTGCCAGCAGCCCCGGGACTCAAGAGACCCAGTACTTC
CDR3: CASSPGTQETQYF

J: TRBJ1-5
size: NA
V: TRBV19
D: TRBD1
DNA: TGTGCCACTAAAGTCGGACAGGCCAGGGAGCCCCAGCATTTT
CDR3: CATKVGQAREPQHF

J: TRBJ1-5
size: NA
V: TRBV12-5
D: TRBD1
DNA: TGTGCTAGTGGTTTGGGGTTAGGACAGGGTAGGCAGCCCCAGCATTTT
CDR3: CASGLGLGQGRQPQHF

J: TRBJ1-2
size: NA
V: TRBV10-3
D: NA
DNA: TGTGCCAGAGACCCGACAGGATCCCTTCACTATGGCTACACCTTC
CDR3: CARDPTGSLHYGYTF

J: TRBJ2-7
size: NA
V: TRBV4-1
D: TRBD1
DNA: TGCGCCAGCAGCCAAGTTGGCAGGGGGCCATCGTACGAGCAGTACTTC
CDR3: CASSQVGRGPSYEQYF

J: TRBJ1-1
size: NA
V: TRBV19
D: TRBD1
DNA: TGTGCCAGTACCCCTAGTGACAGGGGTTGGACTGAAGCTTTCTTT
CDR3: CASTPSDRGWTEAFF

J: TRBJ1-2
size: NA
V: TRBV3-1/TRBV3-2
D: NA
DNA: TGTGCCAGCAGCCAAGATTGGTGGACAGCGAATTATGGCTACACCTTC
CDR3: CASSQDWWTANYGYTF

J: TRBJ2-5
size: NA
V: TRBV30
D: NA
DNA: TGTGCCTGGAGTAGATTAGGGACTCCACAAGAGACCCAGTACTTC
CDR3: CAWSRLGTPQETQYF

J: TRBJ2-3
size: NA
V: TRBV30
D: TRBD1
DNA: TGTGCCCGGACAGGGGGCTTATCAGATACGCAGTATTTT
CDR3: CARTGGLSDTQYF

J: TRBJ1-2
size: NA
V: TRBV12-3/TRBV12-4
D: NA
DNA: TGTGCCAGCAGTTCGGGACTTCTCCACACCTTC
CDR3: CASSSGLLHTF